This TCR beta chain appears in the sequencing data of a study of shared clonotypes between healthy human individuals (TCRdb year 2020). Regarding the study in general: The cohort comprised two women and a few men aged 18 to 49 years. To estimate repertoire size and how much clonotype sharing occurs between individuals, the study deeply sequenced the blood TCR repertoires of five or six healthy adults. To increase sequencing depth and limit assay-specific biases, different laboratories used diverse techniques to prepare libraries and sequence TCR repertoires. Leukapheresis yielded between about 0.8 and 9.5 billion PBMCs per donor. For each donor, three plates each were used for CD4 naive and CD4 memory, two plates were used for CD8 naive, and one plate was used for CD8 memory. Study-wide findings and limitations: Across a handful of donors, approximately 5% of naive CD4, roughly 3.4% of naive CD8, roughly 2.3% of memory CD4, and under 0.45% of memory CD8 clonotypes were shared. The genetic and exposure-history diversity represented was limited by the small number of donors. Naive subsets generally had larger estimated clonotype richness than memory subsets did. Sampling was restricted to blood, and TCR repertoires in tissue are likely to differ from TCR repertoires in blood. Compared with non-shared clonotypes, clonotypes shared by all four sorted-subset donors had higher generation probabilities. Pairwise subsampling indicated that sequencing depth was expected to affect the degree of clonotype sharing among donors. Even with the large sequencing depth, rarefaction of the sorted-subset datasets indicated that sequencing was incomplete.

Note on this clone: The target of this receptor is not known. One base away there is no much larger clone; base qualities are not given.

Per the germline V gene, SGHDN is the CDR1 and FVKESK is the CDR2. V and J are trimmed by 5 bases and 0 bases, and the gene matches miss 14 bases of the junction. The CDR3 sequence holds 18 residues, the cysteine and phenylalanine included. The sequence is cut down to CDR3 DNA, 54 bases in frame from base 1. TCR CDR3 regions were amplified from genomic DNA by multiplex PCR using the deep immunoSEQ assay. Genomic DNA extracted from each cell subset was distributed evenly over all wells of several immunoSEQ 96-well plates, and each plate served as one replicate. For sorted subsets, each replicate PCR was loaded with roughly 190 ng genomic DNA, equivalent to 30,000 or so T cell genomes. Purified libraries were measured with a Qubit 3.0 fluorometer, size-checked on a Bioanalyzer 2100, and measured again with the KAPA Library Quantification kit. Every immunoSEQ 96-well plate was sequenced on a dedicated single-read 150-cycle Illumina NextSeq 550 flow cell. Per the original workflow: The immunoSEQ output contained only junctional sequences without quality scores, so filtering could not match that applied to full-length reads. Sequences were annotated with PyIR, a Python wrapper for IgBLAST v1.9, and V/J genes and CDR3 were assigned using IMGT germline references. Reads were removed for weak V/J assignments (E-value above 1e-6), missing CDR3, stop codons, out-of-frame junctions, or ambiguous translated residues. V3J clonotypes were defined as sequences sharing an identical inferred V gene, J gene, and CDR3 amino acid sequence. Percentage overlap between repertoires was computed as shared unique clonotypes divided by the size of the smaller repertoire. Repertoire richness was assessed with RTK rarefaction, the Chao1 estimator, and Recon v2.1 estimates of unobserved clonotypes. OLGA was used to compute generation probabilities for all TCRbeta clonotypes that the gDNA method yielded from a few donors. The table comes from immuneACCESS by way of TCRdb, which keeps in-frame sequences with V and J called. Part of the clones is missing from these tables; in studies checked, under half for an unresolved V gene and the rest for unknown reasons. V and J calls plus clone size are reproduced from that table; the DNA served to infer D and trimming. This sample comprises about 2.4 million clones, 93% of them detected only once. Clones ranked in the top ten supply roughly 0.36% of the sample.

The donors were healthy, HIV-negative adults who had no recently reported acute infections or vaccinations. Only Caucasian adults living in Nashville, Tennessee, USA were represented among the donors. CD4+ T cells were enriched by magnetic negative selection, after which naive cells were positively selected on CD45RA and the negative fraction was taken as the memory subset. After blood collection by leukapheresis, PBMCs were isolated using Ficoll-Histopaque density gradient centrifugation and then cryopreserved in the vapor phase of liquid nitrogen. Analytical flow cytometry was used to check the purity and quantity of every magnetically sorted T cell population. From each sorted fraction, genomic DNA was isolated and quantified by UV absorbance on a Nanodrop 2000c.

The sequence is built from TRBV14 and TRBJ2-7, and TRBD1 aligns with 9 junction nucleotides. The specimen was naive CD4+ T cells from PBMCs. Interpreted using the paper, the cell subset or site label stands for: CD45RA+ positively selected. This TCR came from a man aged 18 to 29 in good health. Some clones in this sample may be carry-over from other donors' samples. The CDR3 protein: CASSFNSGQGYISYEQYF. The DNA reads TGTGCCAGCAGCTTTAATTCGGGACAGGGATATATCTCCTACGAGCAGTACTTC.